Reported below is one T cell receptor (beta chain). Antigen specificity is unknown. Assay: immunoSEQ multiplex PCR; the TCRdb copy retains only in-frame clones and omits some. The top ten clones hold 15% to 20% of a sample with roughly 100,000 clones, over 60% of them seen once. These data come from a study of Ad26.COV2.S vaccination and SARS-CoV-2 variants. Findings and limits, study-wide: Vaccinees reportedly had broad spike-specific CD8+ and CD4+ T cell responses.

Looked up from germline, CDR1 is SGHRS and CDR2 is YFSETQ. The CDR3 is made up of 14 amino acids. The germline V and J ends were trimmed by 0 bases and 9 bases, with 10 bases remaining between them. This sample comprised peripheral blood, obtained after recovery from COVID-19. The V and J genes are TRBV5-1 and TRBJ1-6; D is undetermined. This receptor was taken from a human donor who had recovered from COVID-19. CDR3 DNA: TGCGCCAGCAGCTTGGCCGATGCTCCTTCACCCCTCCACTTT. Translating it yields CASSLADAPSPLHF.